This TCR delta chain was sequenced during a study of gammadelta T cells in human blood. Comments on this clone: This likely reflects a read error, since a far larger clone is one base away.

The germline V and J ends were trimmed by 0 bases and 2 bases, with 12 bases remaining between them. Germline lookup yields CDR1 GEAIGNYY and CDR2 EKD. The CDR3 has 15 amino acids. TCRdb re-called clones from the RT-PCR reads via CATT. This repertoire shows 750 to 950 delta-chain clones, around 65% found once; its top ten account for more than 25%. The sequencing input was Vgamma9Vdelta2 gamma-delta T cells from adult blood. The rearrangement joins TRDV2 to TRDJ1, with D maybe TRDD3 (6 bases). The sequence was collected from a human donor. The CDR3 region has the DNA TGTGCCTGTGACACCGTCGGGGGGGAGACCGATAAACTCATCTTT. Amino acid sequence: CACDTVGGETDKLIF.